This T cell receptor (beta chain) was captured in a study of blood T cell repertoires in COVID-19. The protocol was immunoSEQ multiplex PCR, while the TCRdb copy is restricted to in-frame clones and leaves out a portion. Altogether 150,000 or so clones are present, 86% being singletons, with the ten largest covering around 8.2%. The CDR3 is made up of 16 amino acids. Germline CDR1 SGHTA, CDR2 FQGNSA. V gave up 5 bases and J gave up 0 bases; unmatched junction bases: 5. The sequence derives from a woman aged 60-75 years with acute or convalescent COVID-19. The rearrangement uses TRBV7-2 and TRBJ2-3; 10 bases agree with TRBD2. Sample: peripheral blood. CDR3 amino acids: CASSLLAGFSTDTQYF. The CDR3 nucleotides read TGTGCCAGCAGCCTACTAGCGGGGTTTAGCACAGATACGCAGTATTTT.